This entry features one T cell receptor (beta chain) sequence. Its antigen is not known. CDR1 and CDR2 (germline): MNHEY, SMNVEV (reference sequence). This CDR3 is 16 amino acids long. V was shortened by 8 bases and J by 5 bases, with 24 bases between the two germline ends. A split of CD4+ cells into CD45RA+ naive and CD45RA-negative memory subsets was performed. Each replicate PCR on the sorted subsets used 200 ng DNA (around 30,000 T cell genomes). This table comes from immunoSEQ multiplex PCR, and its TCRdb copy is limited to in-frame clones, with some not included. The sample has some 2,500,000 clones; roughly 93% are singletons. The record originates from a study of shared clonotypes between healthy human individuals. General study results and limits: Across a handful of donors, naive CD4 shared about 5%, naive CD8 approximately 3.5%, memory CD4 roughly 2.4%, memory CD8 0.4%. Only blood underwent sampling, and tissue repertoires likely differ.

This TCR was recovered from a man aged 18 to 30 in good health. Some clones in this sample may be carry-over from other donors' samples. Sequenced sample: naive CD4+ T cells from PBMCs. The subset here: CD45RA+ positively selected. The gene calls are TRBV27 and TRBJ2-5; D possibly corresponds to TRBD2 (7 bases). CDR3 nucleotide sequence: TGTGCCAGCCGTCTTCCTAGCGGTCCCGACAGGGAGACCCAGTACTTC. Translated: CASRLPSGPDRETQYF.